These 32 T cell receptor beta chains originate from one sample sequenced in a study of blood T cells in healthy people across ages. A second PCR, run for about 7 to 12 cycles, used a sample-barcoded 5' primer plus a J-beta primer mix. TCRdb analysed the 5' RACE reads with MiXCR anew, one entry per CDR3 protein. This repertoire shows around 800,000 distinct CDR3 sequences, roughly 24% found once; its top ten account for about 3%. This same sample was also part of a study on T cells of mothers and their children.

The source material was blood. Receptor source: a boy younger than 18 in good health.

In this sample, this clonotype turned up many times. J is TRBJ2-3 and V is TRBV7-3; 8 nucleotides line up with TRBD2. The CDR3 is made up of 15 amino acids. Germline CDR1 SGHTA, CDR2 FQGTGA. Unmatched junction bases numbered 4, after V lost 5 bases and J lost 0 bases. The CDR3 region has the DNA TGTGCCAGCAGCCCGCGGGGGGCCAGCACAGATACGCAGTATTTT. Translating gives CASSPRGASTDTQYF.

This clonotype was detected once. CDR3 amino acids: CASSLLIVQETQYF. Written as DNA, the CDR3 is TGTGCCAGCAGTTTACTTATAGTCCAAGAGACCCAGTACTTC. The gene calls are TRBV12-3 or TRBV12-4 and TRBJ2-5; unclear D gene. V shed 2 bases and J shed 1 base, with 8 bases lying between them. CDR3 length: 14 amino acids.

This clonotype was detected a few times. The rearrangement links TRBV7-2 to TRBJ1-6, with D hard to call. V gave up 4 bases and J gave up 8 bases, with 9 bases separating them. CDR3 length equals 13 residues. Germline V gene data show CDR1 as SGHTA and CDR2 as FQGNSA. CDR3 amino acids: CASSSMGYSPLHF. The CDR3 region has the DNA TGTGCCAGCAGCTCCATGGGGTATTCACCCCTCCACTTT. The full variable domain, its missing parts supplied by reference TRBV7-2 and TRBJ1-6, is GAGVSQSPSNKVTEKGKDVELRCDPISGHTALYWYRQSLGQGLEFLIYFQGNSAPDKSGLPSDRFSAERTGGSVSTLTIQRTQQEDSAVYLCASSSMGYSPLHFGNGTRLTVT.

The chain uses TRBV3-1 and TRBJ2-1; TRBD2 aligns across 10 bases. Losses at the gene ends were 4 bases for V and 7 bases for J; bases not matched to a gene: 10. The V gene's germline CDR1 is LGHDT and CDR2 YNNKEL (reference sequence). The CDR3 is 16 residues long. CDR3 nucleotides: TGTGCCAGCAGCCCGCCCGGGACTAGCGTTCGGAATGAGCAGTTCTTC. It yields the protein CASSPPGTSVRNEQFF.

This clonotype was detected a few times. The chain employs TRBV5-1 and TRBJ1-4; D is unclear. V shed 0 bases and J shed 5 bases, with 11 bases lying between them. Germline V gene data show CDR1 as SGHRS and CDR2 as YFSETQ. The CDR3 is 15 amino acids. The DNA of the CDR3 is TGCGCCAGCAGCTTGGACGGGGTCCTAAATGAAAAACTGTTTTTT. Residues: CASSLDGVLNEKLFF.

This rearrangement joins TRBV2 to TRBJ2-7; D gene ambiguous. In germline, CDR1 is SNHLY, CDR2 FYNNEI. The V gene lost 0 bases and the J gene lost 2 bases, with 14 bases spanning the gap. The CDR3 is 16 amino acids. CDR3 sequence reads: CASSEALAENTYEQYF. The CDR3 bases are TGTGCCAGCAGTGAAGCTCTGGCGGAAAATACCTACGAGCAGTACTTC.

V gene TRBV24-1 combines with J gene TRBJ2-1; D is undetermined. The V end was cut by 7 bases, the J end by 8 bases, with 14 bases between. The CDR3 runs 13 residues. Germline assignment: CDR1 KGHDR and CDR2 SFDVKD. Here the CDR3 DNA reads TGTGCCACCAGCCATCGAAATGGGGATGAGCAGTTCTTC. This gives the protein CATSHRNGDEQFF.

This clonotype was picked up a small number of times. The chain has TRBV12-3 or TRBV12-4 and TRBJ1-4; D is perhaps TRBD1 (6 bases). The CDR3 extends over 15 amino acids. Trimming shortened V by 3 bases and J by 7 bases, and 15 bases separated the two germline ends. DNA of the CDR3: TGTGCCAGCAGTTTTACTCAGGGGTCCGGTGAAAAACTGTTTTTT. The encoded protein is CASSFTQGSGEKLFF.

This sequence joins TRBV20-1 and TRBJ2-5; 15 nucleotides match TRBD2. This CDR3 is built from 16 residues. Germline CDR1 and CDR2: DFQATT and SNEGSKA (reference sequence). V trimming: 4 bases; J trimming: 4 bases; junction bases outside the gene matches: 7. The DNA of the CDR3 is TGCAGTGCTAAGAGGGGACTAGCGGGGGGTCGAGAGACCCAGTACTTC. It encodes CSAKRGLAGGRETQYF.

This clonotype was observed once. V usage is TRBV20-1 and J usage is TRBJ1-2, with 7 bases identical to TRBD1. The CDR3 consists of 11 residues. The V and J ends lost 6 bases and 7 bases, in that order; junction bases with no gene match: 5. CDR1 is DFQATT and CDR2 is SNEGSKA in the germline V gene (reference sequence). The CDR3: CSASQGSGYTF. In nucleotides, the CDR3 is TGCAGTGCATCACAGGGGAGTGGCTACACCTTC.

The sample holds one count of this clonotype. At one end the junction does not follow the germline gene, possibly because of a read error. The rearrangement links TRBV7-8 to TRBJ1-6; 9 nucleotides match TRBD1. CDR1 and CDR2 from the germline V gene are SGHVS and FQNEAQ. This CDR3 has 18 amino acids. The CDR3, as DNA: TGTGTCAGCAGCTCCGGGACAGGGACCTCACGGTCTAATTCACCCCTCCACTTT. It translates to CVSSSGTGTSRSNSPLHF. Drawing the rest from reference TRBV7-8 and TRBJ1-6, the complete variable domain is GAGVSQSPRYKVAKRGQDVALRCDPISGHVSLFWYQQALGQGPEFLTYFQNEAQLDKSGLPSDRFFAERPEGSVSTLKIQRTQQEDSAVYLCVSSSGTGTSRSNSPLHFGNGTRLTVT.

A few counts support this clonotype. V is TRBV28 and J is TRBJ2-5; D is unresolved. The length of the CDR3 is 13 residues. V shed 5 bases and J shed 7 bases, with 14 bases lying between them. Germline V gene sequence: CDR1 MDHEN, CDR2 SYDVKM. In DNA form, the CDR3 reads TGTGCCAGCAGTGAACACGGACCCGCGACCCAGTACTTC. Protein product: CASSEHGPATQYF. Based on the CDR3 plus reference TRBV28 and TRBJ2-5, the full variable domain is DVKVTQSSRYLVKRTGEKVFLECVQDMDHENMFWYRQDPGLGLRLIYFSYDVKMKEKGDIPEGYSVSREKKERFSLILESASTNQTSMYLCASSEHGPATQYFGPGTRLLVL.

The V call is TRBV24-1, the J call TRBJ2-5; TRBD1 agrees at 7 bases. Germline values: CDR1 KGHDR, CDR2 SFDVKD. The V segment lost 10 bases and the J segment 3 bases; nucleotides outside the gene matches: 7. The CDR3 consists of 13 residues. The CDR3, as DNA: TGTGCCACTCAAGGGGGCTACGAAGAGACCCAGTACTTC. It yields the protein CATQGGYEETQYF.

This sequence joins TRBV28 and TRBJ1-1; D is undetermined. Trimming cost V 4 bases and J 11 bases, with 17 bases left between them. The CDR3 contains 13 residues. Germline V gives CDR1 MDHEN, CDR2 SYDVKM. CDR3 DNA: TGTGCCAGCAGTTCTCTTCAGGAGACACGGGCTTTCTTT. It codes for CASSSLQETRAFF.

CDR3 sequence: CASSQSAAGYNEQFF. In nucleotides, the CDR3 is TGTGCCAGCAGCCAAAGCGCGGCGGGTTACAATGAGCAGTTCTTC. The chain joins TRBV3-1 to TRBJ2-1; D is perhaps TRBD2 (5 bases). CDR3 length equals 15 residues. Germline V gene data show CDR1 as LGHDT and CDR2 as YNNKEL (reference sequence). The germline V and J ends were trimmed by 2 bases and 4 bases, with 12 bases remaining between them.

The chain joins TRBV5-1 to TRBJ1-1; 11 nucleotides agree with TRBD1. The V segment lost 7 bases and the J segment 10 bases; nucleotides outside the gene matches: 15. The CDR3 contains 15 residues. Germline V CDR1 and CDR2: SGHRS, YFSETQ. The CDR3 DNA reads as TGCGCCAGCGGTCCTACTAATCCGGGACAGGGGGTAGCTTTCTTT. It translates to CASGPTNPGQGVAFF.

This clonotype was seen repeatedly, ten times or more. V gene TRBV7-3 combines with J gene TRBJ2-6, with D tentatively TRBD1 (6 bases). V lost 1 base and J lost 0, with 10 bases in between. The CDR3 has 17 amino acids. Germline CDR1 reads SGHTA; CDR2 reads FQGTGA. CDR3 nucleotide sequence: TGTGCCAGCAGCTTAAGTCCAGGGGCCTCTGGGGCCAACGTCCTGACTTTC. This codes for CASSLSPGASGANVLTF.

This clonotype was seen a few times. The chain links TRBV10-3 to TRBJ2-2, with D possibly being TRBD1 or TRBD2 (7 bases each). Germline-derived CDR1 and CDR2 are ENHRY and SYGVKD. The ends were cut back, 6 bases at V and 7 bases at J, with 12 bases in the middle. The CDR3 length is 13 residues. CDR3 amino acids: CAISAGGVGELFF. CDR3 DNA: TGTGCCATCAGCGCAGGGGGGGTCGGGGAGCTGTTTTTT.

V is TRBV12-3 or TRBV12-4 and J is TRBJ1-5, with 9 positions matching TRBD1. CDR3 length: 13 amino acids. V lost 5 bases to trimming and J lost 9 bases; unmatched junction nucleotides: 5. The CDR3 here is CASSGQGKRPQHF. The CDR3 bases are TGTGCCAGCAGTGGACAGGGGAAGCGGCCCCAGCATTTT.

The rearrangement joins TRBV14 to TRBJ2-5, with D unresolved. V was cut by 4 bases and J by 7 bases, with 22 bases left in between. This CDR3 spans 16 amino acids. CDR1 is SGHDN and CDR2 is FVKESK in the germline V gene. The CDR3 nucleotides read TGTGCCAGCAGCCTCTGGTTTGGCCTCACGGAAGGGACCCAGTACTTC. Translating it yields CASSLWFGLTEGTQYF.

V is TRBV7-3 and J is TRBJ2-5; TRBD1 matches 8 bases. The J call may be incorrect, as the DNA end agrees better with TRBJ2-1. Per germline, CDR1 SGHTA and CDR2 FQGTGA. This CDR3 is built from 16 residues. CDR3 sequence: CASSPSRDRRPNEQFF. As DNA, the CDR3 is TGTGCCAGCAGCCCATCGCGGGACAGGCGTCCCAATGAGCAGTTCTTC.

V and J are TRBV12-3 or TRBV12-4 and TRBJ1-2; D is perhaps TRBD1 (5 bases). This CDR3 spans 14 amino acids. Trimming left V 3 bases short and J 6 bases short, with 14 bases between. The CDR3 DNA is TGTGCCAGCAGTTTCAGGGAAGAGCTGCATGGCTACACCTTC. This gives the protein CASSFREELHGYTF.

The chain has TRBV4-1 and TRBJ2-2; 8 nucleotides line up with TRBD1. V shed 3 bases, J shed 4 bases, and the junction held 1 base outside the gene matches. Germline values: CDR1 MGHRA, CDR2 YSYEKL. The CDR3 is made up of 14 amino acids. The CDR3 DNA reads as TGCGCCAGCAGCCACAGGGGGCGCACCGGGGAGCTGTTTTTT. Its translation is CASSHRGRTGELFF.

In this sample, this clonotype turned up once. This chain connects TRBV6-2 or TRBV6-3 to TRBJ2-5, with TRBD2 matching over 11 bases. Gene TRBJ2-1 matches the end of the DNA better, so the J call may be wrong. Germline V gives CDR1 MNHEY, CDR2 SVGEGT. The CDR3 is 15 amino acids. The CDR3 DNA reads as TGTGCCAGCAGTTATAGCGGGAGGGATGACAATGAGCAGTTCTTC. Amino acids: CASSYSGRDDNEQFF.

This clonotype was seen ten or more times. The chain is built from TRBV12-3 or TRBV12-4 and TRBJ2-7, with D possibly matching TRBD1 (5 bases). V was trimmed by 3 bases and J by 2 bases, leaving 8 bases between them. This CDR3 spans 13 amino acids. The DNA for the CDR3 is TGTGCCAGCAGTTTCACAGGAACCTACGAGCAGTACTTC. It translates to CASSFTGTYEQYF.

This clonotype was detected a few times. The rearrangement joins TRBV28 to TRBJ2-7, with TRBD1 matching over 9 bases. This CDR3 has 14 amino acids. Germline CDR1 is MDHEN and CDR2 is SYDVKM. Trimming removed 7 bases from V and 3 bases from J; junction bases left unmatched: 7. This chain's CDR3 is CASTSGTGYYEQYF. As DNA, the CDR3 is TGTGCCAGCACCTCCGGGACAGGGTACTACGAGCAGTACTTC.

The chain uses TRBV7-7 and TRBJ2-2, with TRBD1 as a possible D gene (5 bases). The V end was cut by 5 bases, the J end by 0 bases, with 13 bases between. The CDR3 has 16 residues. Germline CDR1 and CDR2: SSHAT and FNYEAQ (reference sequence). The CDR3 reads CASSQGANPNTGELFF. In nucleotides, the CDR3 is TGTGCCAGCAGCCAAGGGGCCAACCCGAACACCGGGGAGCTGTTTTTT.

This clonotype has at least ten counts. The chain combines TRBV2 with TRBJ2-5, with 7 bases identical to TRBD1. Trimming took 5 bases from V and 2 from J; bases not matched to a gene: 5. CDR1 is SNHLY, CDR2 FYNNEI, per germline. CDR3 size: 14 residues. CDR3 region: CASSRDRGQETQYF. The CDR3 DNA follows: TGTGCCAGCAGTCGGGACAGAGGGCAAGAGACCCAGTACTTC.

Remarks on this clonotype: One end of the junction does not line up with germline, which may come from a read error. The CDR3 nucleotides read TGTGCCAGCAGCCTAGCCACGCAGGGGGGTGAGCAGTACTTC. It yields the protein CASSLATQGGEQYF. The V and J genes are TRBV11-1 and TRBJ2-7, with D possibly being TRBD1 (7 bases). The CDR3 length is 14 residues. Germline V gene sequence: CDR1 SGHAT, CDR2 FQDESV (reference sequence). The full variable domain, in which reference TRBV11-1 and TRBJ2-7 provide the parts outside the CDR3, is EAEVAQSPRYKITEKSQAVAFWCDPISGHATLYWYRQILGQGPELLVQFQDESVVDDSQLPKDRFSAERLKGVDSTLKIQPAELGDSAMYLCASSLATQGGEQYFGPGTRLTVT.

J is TRBJ2-5 and V is TRBV29-1; 7 bases map to TRBD1. Germline CDR1 SQVTM, CDR2 ANQGSEA. This CDR3 region has 13 residues. After removal of 6 bases from V and 0 bases from J, the junction contained 4 bases not matched to a gene. Here the CDR3 reads CSVAGQDQETQYF. CDR3 nucleotide sequence: TGCAGCGTGGCCGGACAGGACCAAGAGACCCAGTACTTC.

In its sample, this clonotype was seen a few times. The rearrangement links TRBV29-1 to TRBJ2-1, with D tentatively TRBD1 (7 bases). Deletions cut 1 base from V and 8 bases from J, with 9 bases between. Germline V gene lookup returns CDR1 SQVTM and CDR2 ANQGSEA. The length of the CDR3 is 12 residues. DNA of the CDR3: TGCAGCGTTGAAGCAGGGGGGTATGAGCAGTTCTTC. It specifies CSVEAGGYEQFF.

The rearrangement links TRBV7-9 to TRBJ2-1, with 10 positions matching TRBD2. Trimming at V came to 1 base and at J to 9 bases, leaving 12 bases not matched to a gene. Germline V gene data show CDR1 as SEHNR and CDR2 as FQNEAQ (reference sequence). This CDR3 spans 17 amino acids. The CDR3 region has the DNA TGTGCCAGCAGCTTAGTTAGGAAAGCGGGGGGGCCGAGTGAGCAGTTCTTC. Translated, it gives CASSLVRKAGGPSEQFF.